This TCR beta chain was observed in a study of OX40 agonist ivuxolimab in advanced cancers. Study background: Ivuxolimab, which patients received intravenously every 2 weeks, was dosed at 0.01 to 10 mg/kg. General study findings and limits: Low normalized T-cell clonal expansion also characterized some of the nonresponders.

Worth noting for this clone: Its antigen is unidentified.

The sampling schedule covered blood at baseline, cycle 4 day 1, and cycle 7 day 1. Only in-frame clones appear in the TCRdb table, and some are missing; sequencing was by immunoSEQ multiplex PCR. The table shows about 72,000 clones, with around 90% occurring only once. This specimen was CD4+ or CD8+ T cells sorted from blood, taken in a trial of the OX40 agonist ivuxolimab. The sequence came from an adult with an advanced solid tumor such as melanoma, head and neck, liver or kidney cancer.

The CDR3 coding sequence is TGTGCCAGCAGCTTACGACAGGGTAGCTCTGGAAACACCATATATTTT. It yields the protein CASSLRQGSSGNTIYF. The chain uses TRBV7-2 and TRBJ1-3; TRBD1 aligns across 7 bases. Germline CDR1 and CDR2: SGHTA and FQGNSA. Trimming at V came to 2 bases and at J to 0 bases, leaving 4 bases not matched to a gene. The CDR3 loop spans 16 amino acids.